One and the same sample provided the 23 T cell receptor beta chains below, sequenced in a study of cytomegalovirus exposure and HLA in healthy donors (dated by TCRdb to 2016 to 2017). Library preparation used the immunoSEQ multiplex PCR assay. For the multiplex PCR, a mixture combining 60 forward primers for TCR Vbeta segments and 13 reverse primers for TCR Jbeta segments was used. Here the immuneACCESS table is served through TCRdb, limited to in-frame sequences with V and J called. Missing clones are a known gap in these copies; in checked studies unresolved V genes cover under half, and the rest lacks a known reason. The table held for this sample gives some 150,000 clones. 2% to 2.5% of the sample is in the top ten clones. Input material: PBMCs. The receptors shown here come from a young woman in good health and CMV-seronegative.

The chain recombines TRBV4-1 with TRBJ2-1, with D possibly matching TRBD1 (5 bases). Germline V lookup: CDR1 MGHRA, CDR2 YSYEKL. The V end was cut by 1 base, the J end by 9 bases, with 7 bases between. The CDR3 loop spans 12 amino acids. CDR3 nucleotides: TGCGCCAGCAGCCAAGTGGGGCGTGAGCAGTTCTTC. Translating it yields CASSQVGREQFF.

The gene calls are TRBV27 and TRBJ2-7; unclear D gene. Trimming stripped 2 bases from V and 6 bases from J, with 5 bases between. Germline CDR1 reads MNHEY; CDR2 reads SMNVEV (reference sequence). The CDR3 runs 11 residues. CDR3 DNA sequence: TGTGCCAGCAGTTTACCCCTCGAGCAGTACTTC. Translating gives CASSLPLEQYF.

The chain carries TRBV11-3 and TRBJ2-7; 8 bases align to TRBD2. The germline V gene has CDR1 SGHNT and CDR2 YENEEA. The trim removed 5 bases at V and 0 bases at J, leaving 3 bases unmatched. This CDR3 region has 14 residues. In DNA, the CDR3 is TGTGCCAGCAGCCAAACTAGCGGCTCCTACGAGCAGTACGTC. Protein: CASSQTSGSYEQYV.

CDR3 DNA: TGCAGCGTTCGCGGGTACCAAGAGACCCAGTACTTC. Amino acids: CSVRGYQETQYF. This chain connects TRBV29-1 to TRBJ2-5; possible D gene TRBD2, 5 bases. This CDR3 region has 12 residues. Trimming removed 5 bases at V and 0 bases at J, with 7 bases between. The germline V gene encodes CDR1 SQVTM and CDR2 ANQGSEA.

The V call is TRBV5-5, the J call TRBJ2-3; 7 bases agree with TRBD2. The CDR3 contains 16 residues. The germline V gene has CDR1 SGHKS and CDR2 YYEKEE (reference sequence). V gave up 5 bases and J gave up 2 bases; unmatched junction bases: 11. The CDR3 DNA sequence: TGTGCCAGCAGTCCCGGTGTGAGCGGGACCACAGATACGCAGTATTTT. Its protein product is CASSPGVSGTTDTQYF. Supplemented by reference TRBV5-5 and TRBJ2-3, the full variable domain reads DAGVTQSPTHLIKTRGQQVTLRCSPISGHKSVSWYQQVLGQGPQFIFQYYEKEERGRGNFPDRFSARQFPNYSSELNVNALLLGDSALYLCASSPGVSGTTDTQYFGPGTRLTVL.

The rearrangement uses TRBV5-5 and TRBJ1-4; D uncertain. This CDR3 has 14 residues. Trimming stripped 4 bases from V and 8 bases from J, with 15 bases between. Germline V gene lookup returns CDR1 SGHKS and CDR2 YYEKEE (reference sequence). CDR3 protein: CASSPTQWREKLFF. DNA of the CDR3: TGTGCCAGCAGCCCGACTCAGTGGCGGGAAAAACTGTTTTTT.

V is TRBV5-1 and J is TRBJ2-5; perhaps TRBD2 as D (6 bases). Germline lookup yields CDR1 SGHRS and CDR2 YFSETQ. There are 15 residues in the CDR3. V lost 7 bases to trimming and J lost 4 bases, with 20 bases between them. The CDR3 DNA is TGCGCCAGCGGGACTTCGGGGGAGCCGGGAGAGACCCAGTACTTC. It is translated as CASGTSGEPGETQYF.

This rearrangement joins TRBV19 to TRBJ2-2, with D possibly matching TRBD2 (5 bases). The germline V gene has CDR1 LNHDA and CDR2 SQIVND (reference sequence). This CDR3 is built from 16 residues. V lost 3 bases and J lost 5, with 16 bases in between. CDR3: CASSMRVSFGTGELFF. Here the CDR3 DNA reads TGTGCCAGTAGTATGAGGGTGAGCTTCGGAACCGGGGAGCTGTTTTTT.

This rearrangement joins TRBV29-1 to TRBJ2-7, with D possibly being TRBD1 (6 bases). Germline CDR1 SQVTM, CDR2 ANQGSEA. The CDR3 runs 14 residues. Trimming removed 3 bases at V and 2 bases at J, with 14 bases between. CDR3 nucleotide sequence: TGCAGCGTTGAGAACAGGGACCCCCCCTACGAGCAGTACTTC. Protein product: CSVENRDPPYEQYF.

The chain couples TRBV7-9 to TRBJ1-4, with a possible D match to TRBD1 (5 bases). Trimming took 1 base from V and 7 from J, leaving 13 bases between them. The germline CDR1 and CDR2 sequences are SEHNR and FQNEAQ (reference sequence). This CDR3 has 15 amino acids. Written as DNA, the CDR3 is TGTGCCAGCAGCTTAGACCGGAGAAGGGGTGAAAAACTGTTTTTT. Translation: CASSLDRRRGEKLFF.

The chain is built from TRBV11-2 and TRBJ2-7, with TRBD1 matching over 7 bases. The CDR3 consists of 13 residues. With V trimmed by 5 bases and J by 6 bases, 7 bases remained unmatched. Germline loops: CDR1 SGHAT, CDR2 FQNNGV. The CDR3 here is CASSTTGVGEQYF. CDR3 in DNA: TGTGCCAGCAGCACAACAGGGGTCGGCGAGCAGTACTTC.

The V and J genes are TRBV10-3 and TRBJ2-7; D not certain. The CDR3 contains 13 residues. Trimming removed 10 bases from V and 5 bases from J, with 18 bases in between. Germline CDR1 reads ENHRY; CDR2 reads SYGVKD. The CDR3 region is CATLGDLVNEQYF. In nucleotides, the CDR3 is TGTGCCACCCTGGGCGACCTGGTAAACGAGCAGTACTTC.

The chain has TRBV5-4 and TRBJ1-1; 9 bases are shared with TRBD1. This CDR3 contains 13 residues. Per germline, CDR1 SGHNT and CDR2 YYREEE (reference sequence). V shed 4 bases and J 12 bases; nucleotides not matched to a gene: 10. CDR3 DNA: TGTGCCAGCAGCCTCCGGGACAGGGCCGAAACTTTCTTT. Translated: CASSLRDRAETFF.

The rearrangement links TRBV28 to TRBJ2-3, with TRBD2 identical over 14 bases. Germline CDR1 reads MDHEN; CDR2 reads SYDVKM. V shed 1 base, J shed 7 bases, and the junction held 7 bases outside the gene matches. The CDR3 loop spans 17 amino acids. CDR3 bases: TGTGCCAGCAGTTTATTCGGACTAGCGGGAGGTGGGAATACGCAGTATTTT. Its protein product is CASSLFGLAGGGNTQYF.

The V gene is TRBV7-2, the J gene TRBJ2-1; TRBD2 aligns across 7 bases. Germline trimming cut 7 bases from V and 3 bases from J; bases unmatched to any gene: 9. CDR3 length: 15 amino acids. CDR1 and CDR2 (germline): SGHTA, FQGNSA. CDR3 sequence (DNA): TGTGCCAGCACCCGGGACTACCGAAACTACAATGAGCAGTTCTTC. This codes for CASTRDYRNYNEQFF.

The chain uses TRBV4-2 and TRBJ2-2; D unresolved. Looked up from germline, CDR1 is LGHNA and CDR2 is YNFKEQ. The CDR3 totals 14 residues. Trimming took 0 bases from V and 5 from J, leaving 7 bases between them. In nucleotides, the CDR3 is TGTGCCAGCAGCCAAGAAACGAGGACCGGGGAGCTGTTTTTT. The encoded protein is CASSQETRTGELFF.

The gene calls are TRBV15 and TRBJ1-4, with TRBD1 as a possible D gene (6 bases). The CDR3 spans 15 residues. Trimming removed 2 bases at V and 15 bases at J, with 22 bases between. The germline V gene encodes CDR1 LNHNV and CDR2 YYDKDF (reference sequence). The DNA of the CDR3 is TGTGCCACCAGCAGAACAGGACAGACGCTGAAAAGATTGTTTTTT. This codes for CATSRTGQTLKRLFF.

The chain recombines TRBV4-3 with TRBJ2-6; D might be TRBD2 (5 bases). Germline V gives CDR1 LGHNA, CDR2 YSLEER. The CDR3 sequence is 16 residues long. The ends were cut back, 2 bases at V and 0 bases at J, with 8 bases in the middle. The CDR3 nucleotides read TGCGCCAGCAGCCAAATGGCGGGCTCTGGGGCCAACGTCCTGACTTTC. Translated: CASSQMAGSGANVLTF.

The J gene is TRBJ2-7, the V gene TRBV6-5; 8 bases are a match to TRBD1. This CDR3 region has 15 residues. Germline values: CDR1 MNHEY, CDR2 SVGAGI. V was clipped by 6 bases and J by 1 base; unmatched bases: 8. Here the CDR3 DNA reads TGTGCCAGCAGGACAACAGGGGGATTGTCCTACGAGCAGTACTTC. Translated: CASRTTGGLSYEQYF.

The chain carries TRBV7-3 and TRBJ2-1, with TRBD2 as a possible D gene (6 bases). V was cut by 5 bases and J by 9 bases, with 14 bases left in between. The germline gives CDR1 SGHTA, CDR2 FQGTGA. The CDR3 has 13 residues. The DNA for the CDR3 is TGTGCCAGCAGCCCCCAAATGGGGGGTGAGCAGTTCTTC. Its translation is CASSPQMGGEQFF.

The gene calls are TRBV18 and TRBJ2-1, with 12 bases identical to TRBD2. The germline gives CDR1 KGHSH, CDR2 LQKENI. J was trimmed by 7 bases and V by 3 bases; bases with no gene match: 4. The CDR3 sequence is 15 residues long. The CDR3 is CASSPGTSGFNEQFF. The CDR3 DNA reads TGTGCCAGCTCACCGGGGACTAGCGGGTTTAATGAGCAGTTCTTC.

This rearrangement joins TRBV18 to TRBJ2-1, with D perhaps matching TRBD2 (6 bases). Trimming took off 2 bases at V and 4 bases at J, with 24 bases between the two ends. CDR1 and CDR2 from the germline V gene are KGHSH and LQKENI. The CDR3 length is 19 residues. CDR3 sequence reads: CASSPAASARRGTYNEQFF. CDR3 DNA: TGTGCCAGCTCACCAGCGGCTAGCGCAAGGCGGGGCACTTACAATGAGCAGTTCTTC.

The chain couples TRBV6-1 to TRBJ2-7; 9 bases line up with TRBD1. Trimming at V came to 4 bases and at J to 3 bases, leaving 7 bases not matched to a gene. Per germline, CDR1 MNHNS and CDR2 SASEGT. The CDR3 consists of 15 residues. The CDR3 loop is CASSAMWGQGYEQYV. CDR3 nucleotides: TGTGCCAGCAGTGCCATGTGGGGACAGGGCTACGAGCAGTACGTC.